One and the same sample provided the 27 T cell receptor beta chains below, sequenced in a study of identical twins. In TCRdb, the 5' RACE reads were re-called with MiXCR into one record per CDR3 protein. In the table there are roughly 570,000 distinct CDR3 sequences, 9.6% of which are singletons. The sample was also linked to a second study, of yellow fever vaccine responses in identical twins.

Input material: PBMCs. All receptors come from a woman under 30 in good health.

This clonotype showed up many times. The chain couples TRBV5-1 to TRBJ2-1, with 7 positions matching TRBD2. V lost 4 bases and J lost 7; bases outside the gene matches: 11. Germline V gene data show CDR1 as SGHRS and CDR2 as YFSETQ. The CDR3 sequence is 15 residues long. DNA for the CDR3: TGCGCCAGCAGCATACTAGCGCAGGGCGTGAATGAGCAGTTCTTC. Translating it yields CASSILAQGVNEQFF.

The chain combines TRBV5-6 with TRBJ1-4; D gene ambiguous. The germline CDR1 and CDR2 sequences are SGHDT and YYEEEE. V was shortened by 0 bases and J by 7 bases, with 13 bases between the two germline ends. The CDR3 totals 15 residues. The CDR3 reads CASSLVSQTGEKLFF. CDR3 nucleotide sequence: TGTGCCAGCAGCTTGGTCTCTCAGACGGGTGAAAAACTGTTTTTT.

A few counts support this clonotype. This rearrangement joins TRBV4-3 to TRBJ2-7; D might be TRBD1 (5 bases). This CDR3 region has 18 residues. Germline assignment: CDR1 LGHNA and CDR2 YSLEER. V was pared by 4 bases and J by 0 bases, with 22 bases between. CDR3 region: CASSLQQIGALSSYEQYF. Here the CDR3 DNA reads TGCGCCAGCAGCCTCCAACAAATTGGGGCCCTGAGCTCCTACGAGCAGTACTTC.

This clonotype was observed many times. This chain connects TRBV29-1 to TRBJ1-1; no firm D call. The V end was cut by 8 bases, the J end by 3 bases, with 13 bases between. This CDR3 is built from 12 residues. The germline V gene has CDR1 SQVTM and CDR2 ANQGSEA. CDR3 in amino acids: CSFWTEDTEAFF. In nucleotides, the CDR3 is TGCAGCTTTTGGACGGAGGACACTGAAGCTTTCTTT. Using reference TRBV29-1 and TRBJ1-1 for the parts outside the CDR3, the full variable domain is SAVISQKPSRDICQRGTSLTIQCQVDSQVTMMFWYRQQPGQSLTLIATANQGSEATYESGFVIDKFPISRPNLTFSTLTVSNMSPEDSSIYLCSFWTEDTEAFFGQGTRLTVV.

This clonotype was detected only a few times. This chain's CDR3 is CASRPAPKPVSNTGELFF. The CDR3 coding sequence is TGTGCCAGCAGGCCAGCCCCAAAGCCCGTATCGAACACCGGGGAGCTGTTTTTT. The chain recombines TRBV27 with TRBJ2-2; D not resolved. This CDR3 spans 18 amino acids. Trimming pared 6 bases from V and 0 bases from J, leaving 20 bases between. The germline CDR1 and CDR2 sequences are MNHEY and SMNVEV (reference sequence).

This clonotype was found many times. The chain links TRBV12-3 or TRBV12-4 to TRBJ2-7; 7 nucleotides line up with TRBD2. V shed 5 bases and J 2 bases; nucleotides not matched to a gene: 9. The CDR3 has 15 residues. The CDR3 sequence: CASSPTPGLPYEQYF. Written as DNA, the CDR3 is TGTGCCAGCAGTCCAACACCGGGACTACCCTACGAGCAGTACTTC.

This clonotype was detected many times. The chain has TRBV7-6 and TRBJ1-1; D not certain. The CDR3 loop spans 17 amino acids. Trimming took 1 base from V and 2 from J, leaving 17 bases between them. Germline loops: CDR1 SGHVS, CDR2 FNYEAQ. CDR3 sequence: CASSLGEGNQVNTEAFF. In nucleotides, the CDR3 is TGTGCCAGCAGCTTAGGGGAGGGAAACCAGGTAAACACTGAAGCTTTCTTT. Looking up the rest from reference TRBV7-6 and TRBJ1-1 gives the full variable domain: GAGVSQSPRYKVTKRGQDVALRCDPISGHVSLYWYRQALGQGPEFLTYFNYEAQQDKSGLPNDRFSAERPEGSISTLTIQRTEQRDSAMYRCASSLGEGNQVNTEAFFGQGTRLTVV.

This rearrangement joins TRBV6-2 or TRBV6-3 to TRBJ2-1; 10 bases align to TRBD2. This CDR3 comprises 16 residues. The trim removed 6 bases at V and 10 bases at J, leaving 15 bases unmatched. Per germline, CDR1 MNHEY and CDR2 SVGEGT. CDR3 sequence reads: CASRYQPRLAGGEQFF. As DNA, the CDR3 is TGTGCCAGCAGATACCAACCAAGACTAGCGGGTGGGGAGCAGTTCTTC.

This clonotype occurred a few times. The V and J genes are TRBV29-1 and TRBJ2-2; possible D gene TRBD2, 5 bases. Deletions cut 1 base from V and 13 bases from J, with 13 bases between. CDR1 SQVTM and CDR2 ANQGSEA come from the germline V gene. The CDR3 is made up of 12 amino acids. The CDR3, as DNA: TGCAGCGTTGAAGCTCTAGCCGAAGGGCTGTTTTTT. Translated, it gives CSVEALAEGLFF.

This clonotype was picked up many times. The V call is TRBV2, the J call TRBJ2-7; 8 nucleotides agree with TRBD1. This CDR3 contains 15 residues. Trimming removed 4 bases from V and 2 bases from J; junction bases left unmatched: 7. In germline, CDR1 is SNHLY, CDR2 FYNNEI. The CDR3 DNA sequence: TGTGCCAGCAGTGTAGGTCAGGGGGCCCCCTACGAGCAGTACTTC. Protein: CASSVGQGAPYEQYF.

This clonotype was observed a few times. The DNA for the CDR3 is TGTGCCAGCACCGGGGGGGGACAGGGTCGGACACCCCTCCACTTT. Amino acid sequence: CASTGGGQGRTPLHF. The genes are TRBV2 and TRBJ1-6; 9 bases match TRBD1. The CDR3 loop spans 15 amino acids. V was clipped by 7 bases and J by 11 bases; unmatched bases: 12. Per the germline V gene, CDR1 is SNHLY and CDR2 is FYNNEI.

Ten or more counts support this clonotype. The V gene is TRBV12-3 or TRBV12-4, the J gene TRBJ2-3; D might be TRBD1 (6 bases). The CDR3 length is 14 residues. With 2 bases removed from V and 5 bases from J, the gap between germline ends came to 11 bases. The CDR3 protein is CASSLSQGIDTQYF. DNA for the CDR3: TGTGCCAGCAGTTTAAGCCAGGGGATAGATACGCAGTATTTT.

The sample holds a few counts of this clonotype. The V call is TRBV27, the J call TRBJ1-5, with TRBD1 matching over 12 bases. CDR1 and CDR2 (germline): MNHEY, SMNVEV (reference sequence). The V segment lost 6 bases and the J segment 0 bases; nucleotides outside the gene matches: 9. The CDR3 loop spans 18 amino acids. The CDR3 DNA reads TGTGCCAGCAGAAAAAACCGGGACAGGGGGCTTAGCAATCAGCCCCAGCATTTT. It encodes CASRKNRDRGLSNQPQHF.

The chain couples TRBV5-1 to TRBJ2-1; TRBD2 aligns across 9 bases. There are 15 residues in the CDR3. Per the germline V gene, CDR1 is SGHRS and CDR2 is YFSETQ. Unmatched junction bases numbered 8, after V lost 4 bases and J lost 6 bases. In DNA, the CDR3 is TGCGCCAGCAGCAACGGGACTAGCCGGCCCAATGAGCAGTTCTTC. Its translation: CASSNGTSRPNEQFF.

This clonotype came up many times. The chain joins TRBV4-2 to TRBJ2-2; maybe TRBD2 (6 bases). Germline CDR1 reads LGHNA; CDR2 reads YNFKEQ. The CDR3 contains 18 residues. The germline V and J ends were trimmed by 0 bases and 4 bases, with 18 bases remaining between them. The CDR3 loop is CASSQEWGLRKGTGELFF. CDR3 bases: TGTGCCAGCAGCCAAGAATGGGGACTGCGTAAAGGCACCGGGGAGCTGTTTTTT.

The chain combines TRBV29-1 with TRBJ2-5, with 7 bases aligning to TRBD1. Losses at the gene ends were 6 bases for V and 6 bases for J; bases not matched to a gene: 10. Germline loops: CDR1 SQVTM, CDR2 ANQGSEA. This CDR3 is 13 amino acids long. The CDR3: CSVEPDRVKTQYF. The CDR3 DNA sequence: TGCAGCGTAGAACCCGACAGGGTAAAGACCCAGTACTTC.

CDR3 nucleotide sequence: TGTGCCAGCAGCTTTAAGGGCGCGGGGAGATACACAGATACGCAGTATTTT. It translates to CASSFKGAGRYTDTQYF. The V gene is TRBV7-6, the J gene TRBJ2-3; the D gene is possibly TRBD2 (6 bases). Trimming took off 3 bases at V and 2 bases at J, with 18 bases between the two ends. This CDR3 comprises 17 residues. CDR1 and CDR2 from the germline V gene are SGHVS and FNYEAQ.

V and J are TRBV4-2 and TRBJ2-7, with D unclear. V lost 1 base, J lost 5 bases, and 9 bases lay in between. The germline gives CDR1 LGHNA, CDR2 YNFKEQ. The CDR3 totals 13 residues. In DNA, the CDR3 is TGTGCCAGCAGCCAAGGACCCTTAGACGAGCAGTACTTC. Its translation is CASSQGPLDEQYF.

This clonotype was detected ten times or more. V usage is TRBV27 and J usage is TRBJ2-7, with TRBD2 matching 10 bases. Germline loops: CDR1 MNHEY, CDR2 SMNVEV (reference sequence). The CDR3 contains 16 residues. With V trimmed by 5 bases and J by 2 bases, 9 bases remained unmatched. CDR3 residues: CASSRTRTSGAYEQYF. The CDR3 DNA is TGTGCCAGCAGTAGAACCCGGACTAGCGGAGCCTACGAGCAGTACTTC.

This clonotype was counted a few times. The gene calls are TRBV29-1 and TRBJ1-1, with D maybe TRBD1 (5 bases). The ends were cut back, 4 bases at V and 1 base at J, with 10 bases in the middle. Per the germline V gene, CDR1 is SQVTM and CDR2 is ANQGSEA. This CDR3 has 13 residues. In DNA, the CDR3 is TGCAGCGTTGCCAGGGTTACGAACACTGAAGCTTTCTTT. Translating gives CSVARVTNTEAFF.

This clonotype occurred a few times. The genes are TRBV4-2 and TRBJ2-4, with unresolved D. This CDR3 has 13 residues. CDR1 is LGHNA and CDR2 is YNFKEQ in the germline V gene. V was trimmed by 3 bases and J by 3 bases, leaving 6 bases between them. This chain's CDR3 is CASSQPGKNIQYF. DNA of the CDR3: TGTGCCAGCAGCCAGCCGGGCAAAAACATTCAGTACTTC.

This clonotype was seen many times. V is TRBV29-1 and J is TRBJ1-2; no definite D call. Germline V lookup: CDR1 SQVTM, CDR2 ANQGSEA. The V gene lost 3 bases and the J gene lost 4 bases, with 3 bases spanning the gap. The CDR3 totals 10 residues. The CDR3 region is CSVDLYGYTF. CDR3 DNA: TGCAGCGTTGACCTCTATGGCTACACCTTC.

J is TRBJ1-2 and V is TRBV9; 7 bases line up with TRBD1. J was trimmed by 7 bases and V by 3 bases; bases with no gene match: 3. CDR3 length: 12 residues. From germline, CDR1 is SGDLS and CDR2 YYNGEE. This CDR3 is CASSATGSGYTF. CDR3 DNA sequence: TGTGCCAGCAGCGCGACAGGGAGTGGCTACACCTTC.

In this sample, this clonotype turned up many times. The genes are TRBV15 and TRBJ1-1, with D perhaps matching TRBD1 (5 bases). The CDR3 length is 14 residues. Trimming removed 4 bases from V and 3 bases from J, with 12 bases in between. Germline CDR1 is LNHNV and CDR2 is YYDKDF (reference sequence). In DNA form, the CDR3 reads TGTGCCACCAGCACGGGGGAGGGTCACACTGAAGCTTTCTTT. It specifies CATSTGEGHTEAFF.

This clonotype showed up many times. V is TRBV4-2 and J is TRBJ2-3, with D hard to call. The CDR3 has 13 residues. V lost 2 bases, J lost 2 bases, and 5 bases lay in between. Germline values: CDR1 LGHNA, CDR2 YNFKEQ. The CDR3 is CASSQPHTDTQYF. DNA of the CDR3: TGTGCCAGCAGCCAACCCCACACAGATACGCAGTATTTT.

The table lists this clonotype with many counts. V is TRBV7-2 and J is TRBJ2-2; TRBD1 might be the D (5 bases). The CDR3 contains 14 residues. Trimming pared 3 bases from V and 6 bases from J, leaving 11 bases between. Germline V lookup: CDR1 SGHTA, CDR2 FQGNSA. The DNA for the CDR3 is TGTGCCAGCAGCTTTAGGCAGGGCCCCGGGGAGCTGTTTTTT. It is translated as CASSFRQGPGELFF. The full variable domain, with the rest looked up from reference TRBV7-2 and TRBJ2-2, is GAGVSQSPSNKVTEKGKDVELRCDPISGHTALYWYRQSLGQGLEFLIYFQGNSAPDKSGLPSDRFSAERTGGSVSTLTIQRTQQEDSAVYLCASSFRQGPGELFFGEGSRLTVL.

This clonotype was recorded many times. This chain joins TRBV12-3 or TRBV12-4 and TRBJ2-1, with 11 bases that match TRBD2. The V and J ends lost 4 bases and 4 bases, in that order; junction bases with no gene match: 12. This CDR3 is 18 amino acids long. CDR3 in amino acids: CASSSLTSGTLFYNEQFF. CDR3 coding DNA: TGTGCCAGCAGTTCATTGACTAGCGGGACTTTATTTTACAATGAGCAGTTCTTC.